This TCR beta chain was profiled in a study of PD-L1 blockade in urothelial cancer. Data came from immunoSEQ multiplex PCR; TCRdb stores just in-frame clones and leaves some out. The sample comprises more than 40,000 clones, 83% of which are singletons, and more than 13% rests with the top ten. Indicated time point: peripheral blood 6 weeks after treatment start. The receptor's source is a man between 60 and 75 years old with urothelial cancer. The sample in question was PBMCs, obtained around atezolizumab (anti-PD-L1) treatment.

CDR3 DNA sequence: TGTGCCAGCGGACGGGATAGCACAGATACGCAGTATTTT. The encoded protein is CASGRDSTDTQYF. The chain combines TRBV7-9 with TRBJ2-3, with D maybe TRBD2 (5 bases). CDR3 length: 13 amino acids. Trimming took off 8 bases at V and 0 bases at J, with 9 bases between the two ends. Looked up from germline, CDR1 is SEHNR and CDR2 is FQNEAQ (reference sequence).